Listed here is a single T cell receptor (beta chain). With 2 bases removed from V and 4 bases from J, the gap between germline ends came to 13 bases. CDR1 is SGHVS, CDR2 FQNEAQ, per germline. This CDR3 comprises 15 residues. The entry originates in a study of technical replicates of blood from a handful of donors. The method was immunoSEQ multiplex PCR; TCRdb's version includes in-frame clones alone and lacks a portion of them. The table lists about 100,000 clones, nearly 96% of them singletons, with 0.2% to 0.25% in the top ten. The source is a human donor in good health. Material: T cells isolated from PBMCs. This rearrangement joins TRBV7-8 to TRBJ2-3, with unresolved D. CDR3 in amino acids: CASSLRDFAPDTQYF. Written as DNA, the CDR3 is TGTGCCAGCAGCTTAAGAGATTTTGCCCCAGATACGCAGTATTTT. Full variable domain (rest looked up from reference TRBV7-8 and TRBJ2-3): GAGVSQSPRYKVAKRGQDVALRCDPISGHVSLFWYQQALGQGPEFLTYFQNEAQLDKSGLPSDRFFAERPEGSVSTLKIQRTQQEDSAVYLCASSLRDFAPDTQYFGPGTRLTVL.